Below are 10 T cell receptor beta chains sequenced from a single sample in a study of radiotherapy plus CTLA-4 blockade in lung cancer. The method was immunoSEQ multiplex PCR; TCRdb's version includes in-frame clones alone and lacks a portion of them. Of more than 95,000 clones in the sample, more than 65% were seen once. The specimen was peripheral blood, collected from a patient treated with radiotherapy plus ipilimumab. The receptors stem from a human donor with non-small cell lung cancer who had a partial response to radiotherapy plus ipilimumab.

This chain uses TRBV7-2 with TRBJ1-3; D call uncertain. Trimming left V 2 bases short and J 3 bases short, with 23 bases between. This CDR3 comprises 19 residues. Per the germline V gene, CDR1 is SGHTA and CDR2 is FQGNSA. The CDR3 DNA reads as TGTGCCAGCAGCTTATCCTTCTCACCCACAGATATGAGTGGAAACACCATATATTTT. Translating it yields CASSLSFSPTDMSGNTIYF.

This clone was observed a few times. This chain uses TRBV7-2 with TRBJ1-5; 12 nucleotides line up with TRBD1. This CDR3 has 16 residues. Germline lookup yields CDR1 SGHTA and CDR2 FQGNSA. With V trimmed by 3 bases and J by 7 bases, 7 bases remained unmatched. The CDR3: CASSLSGTGGGQPQHF. CDR3 nucleotides: TGTGCCAGCAGCTTGTCCGGGACAGGGGGCGGGCAGCCCCAGCATTTT.

The CDR3 region has the DNA TGTGCCAGCAGCGTCCCGGGGAACACTGAAGCTTTCTTT. Translated, it gives CASSVPGNTEAFF. This rearrangement joins TRBV7-3 to TRBJ1-1; the D is unclear. This CDR3 has 13 amino acids. Germline assignment: CDR1 SGHTA and CDR2 FQGTGA. V was cut by 5 bases and J by 1 base, with 8 bases left in between.

This clone has more than one count but fewer than ten. The rearrangement joins TRBV5-1 to TRBJ2-5, with a weak D call TRBD1 (6 bases). Germline V gene lookup returns CDR1 SGHRS and CDR2 YFSETQ. CDR3 size: 15 residues. Trimming removed 3 bases at V and 1 base at J, with 13 bases between. The CDR3 reads CASSSGTDSQETQYF. As DNA, the CDR3 is TGCGCCAGCAGCTCCGGGACGGACAGCCAAGAGACCCAGTACTTC.

This clone came up a few times. V is TRBV6-4 and J is TRBJ1-1; D may be TRBD1 (6 bases). Per germline, CDR1 MRHNA and CDR2 SNTAGT. The CDR3 loop spans 15 amino acids. V lost 2 bases and J 4 bases, leaving 14 bases between the germline ends. CDR3 amino acids: CASSDIAGVGTEAFF. The CDR3 DNA is TGTGCCAGCAGTGACATCGCAGGGGTGGGCACTGAAGCTTTCTTT.

The chain links TRBV5-6 to TRBJ2-4; 9 bases are shared with TRBD1. CDR3 size: 16 residues. Germline values: CDR1 SGHDT, CDR2 YYEEEE. J lost 0 bases, V lost 3 bases, and 4 bases had no gene match. The CDR3 loop reads CASSSGQGRAKNIQYF. CDR3 in DNA: TGTGCCAGCAGCTCCGGACAGGGGAGAGCCAAAAACATTCAGTACTTC.

The rearrangement links TRBV6-6 to TRBJ1-5, with no clear D. The V and J ends lost 8 bases and 2 bases respectively, with 13 bases between them. Germline-derived CDR1 and CDR2 are MNHNY and SVGAGI (reference sequence). The CDR3 spans 14 residues. The chain's CDR3 is CASLPGKGNQPQHF. Here the CDR3 DNA reads TGTGCCAGCCTCCCCGGGAAGGGCAATCAGCCCCAGCATTTT.

The chain combines TRBV30 with TRBJ2-5; D may be TRBD1 (6 bases). Germline values: CDR1 GTSNPN, CDR2 SVGIG (reference sequence). This CDR3 contains 13 residues. Between the trimmed V and J ends, which lost 1 base and 4 bases, there was a span of 10 bases. The DNA for the CDR3 is TGTGCCTGGAGTGGGACAGTCCGAGAGACCCAGTACTTC. Translating gives CAWSGTVRETQYF.

The chain carries TRBV4-2 and TRBJ1-1, with 7 bases matching TRBD1. V was clipped by 2 bases and J by 12 bases; unmatched bases: 9. CDR1 LGHNA and CDR2 YNFKEQ come from the germline V gene. The CDR3 extends over 13 amino acids. CDR3: CASSQTGQDETFF. The CDR3 nucleotides are TGTGCCAGCAGCCAAACCGGACAGGATGAGACTTTCTTT.

This clone was observed once. The CDR3 DNA is TGTGCCAGTAGTCACAGGGGGAGCACAGATACGCAGTATTTT. Protein product: CASSHRGSTDTQYF. The chain employs TRBV19 and TRBJ2-3; 8 nucleotides agree with TRBD1. Germline V CDR1 and CDR2: LNHDA, SQIVND (reference sequence). Germline trimming cut 5 bases from V and 0 bases from J; bases unmatched to any gene: 1. This CDR3 has 14 amino acids. Full variable domain (outside the CDR3, taken from reference TRBV19 and TRBJ2-3): DGGITQSPKYLFRKEGQNVTLSCEQNLNHDAMYWYRQDPGQGLRLIYYSQIVNDFQKGDIAEGYSVSREKKESFPLTVTSAQKNPTAFYLCASSHRGSTDTQYFGPGTRLTVL.